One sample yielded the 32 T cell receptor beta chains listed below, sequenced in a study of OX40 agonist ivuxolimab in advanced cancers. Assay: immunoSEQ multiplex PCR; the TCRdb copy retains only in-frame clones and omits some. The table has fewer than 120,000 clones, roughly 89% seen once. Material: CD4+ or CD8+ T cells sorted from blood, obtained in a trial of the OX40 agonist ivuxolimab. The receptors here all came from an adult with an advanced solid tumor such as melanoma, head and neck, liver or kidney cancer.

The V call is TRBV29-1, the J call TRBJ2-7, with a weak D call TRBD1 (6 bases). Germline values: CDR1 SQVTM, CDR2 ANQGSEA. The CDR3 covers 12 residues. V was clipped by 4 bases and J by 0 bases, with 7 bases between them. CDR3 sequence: CSVGQASYEQYF. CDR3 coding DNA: TGCAGCGTTGGACAGGCCTCCTACGAGCAGTACTTC.

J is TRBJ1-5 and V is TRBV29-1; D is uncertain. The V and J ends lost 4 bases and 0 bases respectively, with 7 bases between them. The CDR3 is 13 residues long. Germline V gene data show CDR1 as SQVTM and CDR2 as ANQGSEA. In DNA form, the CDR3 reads TGCAGCGTTGGGACGGATAGCAATCAGCCCCAGCATTTT. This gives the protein CSVGTDSNQPQHF.

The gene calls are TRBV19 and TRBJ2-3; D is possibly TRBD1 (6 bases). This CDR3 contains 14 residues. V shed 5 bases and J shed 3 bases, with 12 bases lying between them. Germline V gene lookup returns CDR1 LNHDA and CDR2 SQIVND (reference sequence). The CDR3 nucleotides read TGTGCCAGTAGTTTTTACAGGGATACAGATACGCAGTATTTT. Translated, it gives CASSFYRDTDTQYF.

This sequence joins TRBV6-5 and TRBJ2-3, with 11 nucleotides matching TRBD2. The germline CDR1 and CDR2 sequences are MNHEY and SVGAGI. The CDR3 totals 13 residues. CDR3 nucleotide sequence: TGTGCAACGACTAGCGGGGGCACAGATACGCAGTATTTT. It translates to CATTSGGTDTQYF.

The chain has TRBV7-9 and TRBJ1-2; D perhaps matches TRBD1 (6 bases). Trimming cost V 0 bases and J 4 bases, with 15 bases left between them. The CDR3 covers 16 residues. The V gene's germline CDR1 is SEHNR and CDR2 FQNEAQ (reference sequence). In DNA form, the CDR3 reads TGTGCCAGCAGCTTAGCGGCGGCCGGGGGCGCCTATGGCTACACCTTC. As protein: CASSLAAAGGAYGYTF. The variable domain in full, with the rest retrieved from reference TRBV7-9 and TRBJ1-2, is DTGVSQNPRHKITKRGQNVTFRCDPISEHNRLYWYRQTLGQGPEFLTYFQNEAQLEKSRLLSDRFSAERPKGSFSTLEIQRTEQGDSAMYLCASSLAAAGGAYGYTFGSGTRLTVV.

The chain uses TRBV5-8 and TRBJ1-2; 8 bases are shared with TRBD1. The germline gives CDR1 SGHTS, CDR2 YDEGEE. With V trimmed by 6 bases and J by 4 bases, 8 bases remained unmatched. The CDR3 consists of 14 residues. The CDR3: CASTEDREGYGYTF. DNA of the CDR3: TGTGCCAGCACCGAGGACAGGGAAGGCTATGGCTACACCTTC.

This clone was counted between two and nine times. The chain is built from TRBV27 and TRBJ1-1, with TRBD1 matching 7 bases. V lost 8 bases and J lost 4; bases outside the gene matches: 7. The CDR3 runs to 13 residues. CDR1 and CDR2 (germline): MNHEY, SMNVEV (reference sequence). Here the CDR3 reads CASGISGGTEAFF. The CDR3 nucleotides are TGTGCCAGCGGGATATCAGGGGGCACTGAAGCTTTCTTT.

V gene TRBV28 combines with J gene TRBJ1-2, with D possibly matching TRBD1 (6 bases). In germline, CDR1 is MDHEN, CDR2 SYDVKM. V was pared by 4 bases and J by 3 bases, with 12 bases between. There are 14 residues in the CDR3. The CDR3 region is CASSSGGQDYGYTF. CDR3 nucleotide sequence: TGTGCCAGCAGTTCTGGGGGGCAGGACTATGGCTACACCTTC.

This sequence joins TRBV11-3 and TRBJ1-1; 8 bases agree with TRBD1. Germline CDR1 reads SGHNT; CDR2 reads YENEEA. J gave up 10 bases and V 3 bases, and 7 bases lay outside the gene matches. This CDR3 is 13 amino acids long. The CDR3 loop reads CASSLGTGARAFF. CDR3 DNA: TGTGCCAGCAGCTTGGGGACAGGAGCACGAGCTTTCTTT.

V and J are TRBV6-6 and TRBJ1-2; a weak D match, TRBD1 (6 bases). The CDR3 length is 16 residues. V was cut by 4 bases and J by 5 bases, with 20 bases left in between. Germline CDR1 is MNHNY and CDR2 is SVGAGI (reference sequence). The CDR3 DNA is TGTGCCAGCAGTTCTACCCGAGTGGGGGGCGGGTATGGCTACACCTTC. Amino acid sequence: CASSSTRVGGGYGYTF.

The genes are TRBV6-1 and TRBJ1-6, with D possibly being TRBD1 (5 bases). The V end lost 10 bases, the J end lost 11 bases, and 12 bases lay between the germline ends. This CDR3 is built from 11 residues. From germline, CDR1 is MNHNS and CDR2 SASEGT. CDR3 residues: CATGMLPPLHF. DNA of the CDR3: TGTGCCACAGGGATGTTACCACCCCTCCACTTT.

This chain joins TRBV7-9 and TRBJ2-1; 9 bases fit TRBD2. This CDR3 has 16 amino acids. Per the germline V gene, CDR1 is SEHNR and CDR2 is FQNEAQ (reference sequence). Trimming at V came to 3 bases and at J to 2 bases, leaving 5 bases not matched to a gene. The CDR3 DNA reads TGTGCCAGCAGCTTTATAGCGGGGGCCACCTACAATGAGCAGTTCTTC. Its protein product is CASSFIAGATYNEQFF.

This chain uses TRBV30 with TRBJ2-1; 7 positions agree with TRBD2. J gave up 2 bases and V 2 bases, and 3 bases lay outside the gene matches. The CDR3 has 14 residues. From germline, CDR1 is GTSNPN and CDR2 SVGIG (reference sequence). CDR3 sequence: CAWSRAGTYNEQFF. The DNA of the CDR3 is TGTGCCTGGAGTCGAGCGGGAACCTACAATGAGCAGTTCTTC. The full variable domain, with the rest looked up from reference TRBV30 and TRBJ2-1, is SQTIHQWPATLVQPVGSPLSLECTVEGTSNPNLYWYRQAAGRGLQLLFYSVGIGQISSEVPQNLSASRPQDRQFILSSKKLLLSDSGFYLCAWSRAGTYNEQFFGPGTRLTVL.

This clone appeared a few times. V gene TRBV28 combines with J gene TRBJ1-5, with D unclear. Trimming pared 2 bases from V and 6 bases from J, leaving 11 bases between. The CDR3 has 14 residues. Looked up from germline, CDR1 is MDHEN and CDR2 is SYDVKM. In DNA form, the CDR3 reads TGTGCCAGCAGTTTAATAGTGGCTGGTCAGCCCCAGCATTTT. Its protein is CASSLIVAGQPQHF.

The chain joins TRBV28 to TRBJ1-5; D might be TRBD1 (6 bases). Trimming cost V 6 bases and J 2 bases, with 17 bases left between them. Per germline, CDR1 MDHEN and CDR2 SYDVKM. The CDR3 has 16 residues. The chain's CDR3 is CASRVGQQGRNQPQHF. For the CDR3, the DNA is TGTGCCAGCAGAGTCGGCCAACAGGGACGCAATCAGCCCCAGCATTTT.

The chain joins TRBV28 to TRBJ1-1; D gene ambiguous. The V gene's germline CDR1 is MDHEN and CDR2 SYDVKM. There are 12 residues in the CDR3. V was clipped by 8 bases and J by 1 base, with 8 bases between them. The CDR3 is CASVQPNTEAFF. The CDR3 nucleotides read TGTGCCAGCGTACAGCCGAACACTGAAGCTTTCTTT. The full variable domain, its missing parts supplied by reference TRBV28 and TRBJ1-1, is DVKVTQSSRYLVKRTGEKVFLECVQDMDHENMFWYRQDPGLGLRLIYFSYDVKMKEKGDIPEGYSVSREKKERFSLILESASTNQTSMYLCASVQPNTEAFFGQGTRLTVV.

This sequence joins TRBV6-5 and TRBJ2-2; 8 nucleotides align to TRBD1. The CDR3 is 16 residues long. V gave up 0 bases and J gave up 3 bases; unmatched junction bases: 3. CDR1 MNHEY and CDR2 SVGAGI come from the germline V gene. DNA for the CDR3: TGTGCCAGCAGTTACTCCGAGACAGGGGACACCGGGGAGCTGTTTTTT. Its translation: CASSYSETGDTGELFF.

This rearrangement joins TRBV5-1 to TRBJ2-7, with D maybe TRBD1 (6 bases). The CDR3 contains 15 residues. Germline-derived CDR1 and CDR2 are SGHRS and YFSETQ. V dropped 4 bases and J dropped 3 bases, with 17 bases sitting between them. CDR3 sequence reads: CASSEGQNTVYEQYF. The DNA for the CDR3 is TGCGCCAGCAGCGAAGGACAGAACACCGTCTACGAGCAGTACTTC.

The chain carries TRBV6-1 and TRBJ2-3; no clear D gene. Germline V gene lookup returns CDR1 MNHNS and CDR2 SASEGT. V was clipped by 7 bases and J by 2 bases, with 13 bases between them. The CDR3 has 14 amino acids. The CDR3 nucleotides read TGTGCCAGCAACGTGGGCCCTTACACAGATACGCAGTATTTT. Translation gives CASNVGPYTDTQYF.

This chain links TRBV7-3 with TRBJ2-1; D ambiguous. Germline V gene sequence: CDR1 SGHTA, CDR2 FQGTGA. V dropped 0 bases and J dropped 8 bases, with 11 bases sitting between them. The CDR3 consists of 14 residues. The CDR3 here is CASSLTPGSHEQFF. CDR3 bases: TGTGCCAGCAGCTTAACCCCTGGTAGCCATGAGCAGTTCTTC.

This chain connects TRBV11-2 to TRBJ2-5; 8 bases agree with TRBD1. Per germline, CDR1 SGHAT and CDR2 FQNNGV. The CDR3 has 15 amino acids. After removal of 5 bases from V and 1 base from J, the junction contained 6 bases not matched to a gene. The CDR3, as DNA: TGTGCCAGCAGCGCAAACAGGGGGTCCCAAGAGACCCAGTACTTC. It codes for CASSANRGSQETQYF.

The CDR3 DNA is TGTGCCACCGTTGCGGGAGTCTACAATGAGCAGTTCTTC. Its translation is CATVAGVYNEQFF. The chain uses TRBV6-6 and TRBJ2-1; 7 bases are a match to TRBD2. V lost 10 bases to trimming and J lost 3 bases; unmatched junction nucleotides: 6. Germline V gene sequence: CDR1 MNHNY, CDR2 SVGAGI (reference sequence). This CDR3 is built from 13 residues.

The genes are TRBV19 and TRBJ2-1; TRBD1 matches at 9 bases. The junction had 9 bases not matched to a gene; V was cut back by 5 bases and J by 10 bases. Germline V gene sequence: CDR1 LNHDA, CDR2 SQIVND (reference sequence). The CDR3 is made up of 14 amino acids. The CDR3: CASSPRTGAGEQFF. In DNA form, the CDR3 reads TGTGCCAGTAGTCCCCGGACAGGGGCAGGGGAGCAGTTCTTC.

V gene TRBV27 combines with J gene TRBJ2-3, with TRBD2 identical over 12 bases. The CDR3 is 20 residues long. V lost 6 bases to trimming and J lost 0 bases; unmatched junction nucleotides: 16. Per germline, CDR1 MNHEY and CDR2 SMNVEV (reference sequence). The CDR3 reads CASSRPPPTSGSGSTDTQYF. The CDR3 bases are TGTGCCAGCAGCCGTCCTCCGCCGACTAGCGGGAGTGGTAGCACAGATACGCAGTATTTT.

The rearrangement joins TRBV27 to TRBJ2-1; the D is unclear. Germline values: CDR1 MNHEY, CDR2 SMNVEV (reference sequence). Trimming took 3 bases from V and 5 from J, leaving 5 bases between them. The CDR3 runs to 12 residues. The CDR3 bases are TGTGCCAGCAGTTTTCGCCACAATGAGCAGTTCTTC. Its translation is CASSFRHNEQFF.

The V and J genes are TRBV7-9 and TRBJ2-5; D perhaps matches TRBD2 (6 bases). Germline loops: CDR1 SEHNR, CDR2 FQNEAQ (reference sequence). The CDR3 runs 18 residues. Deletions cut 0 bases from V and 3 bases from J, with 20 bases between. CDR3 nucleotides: TGTGCCAGCAGCTTAGCGGGAGGTGGCGGGGACCAGAAAGAGACCCAGTACTTC. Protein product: CASSLAGGGGDQKETQYF.

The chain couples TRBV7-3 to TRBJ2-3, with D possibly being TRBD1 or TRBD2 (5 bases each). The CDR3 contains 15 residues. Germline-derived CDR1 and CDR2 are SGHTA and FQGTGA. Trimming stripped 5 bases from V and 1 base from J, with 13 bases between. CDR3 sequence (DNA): TGTGCCAGCAGCCACGGGGCCTGGGGCACAGATACGCAGTATTTT. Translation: CASSHGAWGTDTQYF.

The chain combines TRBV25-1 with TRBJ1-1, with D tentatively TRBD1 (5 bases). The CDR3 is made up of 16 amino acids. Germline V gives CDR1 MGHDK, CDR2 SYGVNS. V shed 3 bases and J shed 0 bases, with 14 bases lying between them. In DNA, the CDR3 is TGTGCCAGCAGTGAGCCAGGGACCGCTCTGAACACTGAAGCTTTCTTT. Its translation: CASSEPGTALNTEAFF.

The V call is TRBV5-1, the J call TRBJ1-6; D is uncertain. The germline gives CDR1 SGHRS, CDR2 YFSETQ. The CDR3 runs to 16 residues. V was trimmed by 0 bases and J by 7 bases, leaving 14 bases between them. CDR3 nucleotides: TGCGCCAGCAGCTTGGAGGGCACTCTCGGGAATTCACCCCTCCACTTT. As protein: CASSLEGTLGNSPLHF.

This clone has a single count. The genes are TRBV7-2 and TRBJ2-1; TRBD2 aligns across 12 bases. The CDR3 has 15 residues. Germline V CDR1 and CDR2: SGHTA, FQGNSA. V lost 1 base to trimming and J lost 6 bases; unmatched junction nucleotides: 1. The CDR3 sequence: CASSLGTSGTNEQFF. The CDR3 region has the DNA TGTGCCAGCAGCTTAGGGACTAGCGGGACCAATGAGCAGTTCTTC.

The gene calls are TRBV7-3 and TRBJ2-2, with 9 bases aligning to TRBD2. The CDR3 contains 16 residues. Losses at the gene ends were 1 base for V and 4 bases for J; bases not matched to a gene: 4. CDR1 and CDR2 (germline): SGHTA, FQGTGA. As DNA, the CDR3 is TGTGCCAGCAGCTTAAGTAGCGGGAGTGGCACCGGGGAGCTGTTTTTT. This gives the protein CASSLSSGSGTGELFF.

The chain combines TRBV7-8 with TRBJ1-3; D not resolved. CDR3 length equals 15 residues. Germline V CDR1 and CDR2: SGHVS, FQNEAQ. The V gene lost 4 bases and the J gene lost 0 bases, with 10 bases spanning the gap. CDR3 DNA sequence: TGTGCCAGCAGCTACGACGGCCGCTCTGGAAACACCATATATTTT. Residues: CASSYDGRSGNTIYF. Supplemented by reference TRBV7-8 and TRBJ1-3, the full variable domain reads GAGVSQSPRYKVAKRGQDVALRCDPISGHVSLFWYQQALGQGPEFLTYFQNEAQLDKSGLPSDRFFAERPEGSVSTLKIQRTQQEDSAVYLCASSYDGRSGNTIYFGEGSWLTVV.